A single sample is the source of the 30 T cell receptor beta chains below, sequenced in a study of CXCR3-negative and CXCR3-positive naive CD8 T cells. The method, 5' RACE with UMI labels, was used to prepare the TRB cDNA libraries. No DNA is given; TCRdb re-called the 5' RACE reads and lists each CDR3 protein once. The specimen's table records 90,000 to 100,000 distinct CDR3 sequences. The material sequenced was naive CXCR3- CD8+ T cells from blood. The subset was: CD45RO-CCR7+CD27+CD95- naive CD8+ T cells lacking CXCR3 (TNR3-). The receptors were sampled from a human donor in good health. Some clones in this sample may be carry-over from other donors' samples.

CDR3 residues: CASSMSSRLYQETQYF. The chain links TRBV19 to TRBJ2-5. Germline assignment: CDR1 LNHDA and CDR2 SQIVND (reference sequence). The CDR3 covers 16 residues.

The chain recombines TRBV19 with TRBJ2-7; TCRdb calls TRBD1, which cannot be checked without DNA. The V gene's germline CDR1 is LNHDA and CDR2 SQIVND (reference sequence). This CDR3 spans 13 amino acids. The CDR3 loop reads CASSIGTGSEQYF.

The chain joins TRBV27 to TRBJ1-1; TCRdb's D call, TRBD1, is unchecked because there is no DNA. From germline, CDR1 is MNHEY and CDR2 SMNVEV (reference sequence). CDR3 length: 13 amino acids. CDR3 amino acids: CASSLWGPAEAFF.

The rearrangement links TRBV20-1 to TRBJ1-5. The CDR3 loop spans 16 amino acids. Per the germline V gene, CDR1 is DFQATT and CDR2 is SNEGSKA (reference sequence). CDR3 region: CSARDGSAGSNQPQHF.

J is TRBJ1-1 and V is TRBV7-9. The germline gives CDR1 SEHNR, CDR2 FQNEAQ (reference sequence). The CDR3 totals 14 residues. CDR3: CASSLNSLNTEAFF.

The chain combines TRBV15 with TRBJ1-3. From germline, CDR1 is LNHNV and CDR2 YYDKDF (reference sequence). The CDR3 contains 15 residues. This CDR3 is CATSPESTSGNTIYF.

J is TRBJ1-1 and V is TRBV7-3. The CDR3 totals 13 residues. Germline V gives CDR1 SGHTA, CDR2 FQGTGA. The CDR3 sequence: CASSLWTNTEAFF.

J is TRBJ2-7 and V is TRBV29-1; TCRdb returns TRBD1, unconfirmable since there is no DNA. CDR1 SQVTM and CDR2 ANQGSEA come from the germline V gene. The CDR3 is 12 amino acids. CDR3 protein: CSVELTGDEQYF.

The V gene is TRBV7-3, the J gene TRBJ1-4; TCRdb reports TRBD1, a call that lacks DNA to check it against. Germline V gene data show CDR1 as SGHTA and CDR2 as FQGTGA. This CDR3 comprises 15 residues. CDR3 in amino acids: CAKPDRPKNNEKLFF.

The chain links TRBV5-1 to TRBJ2-1; checking the TCRdb D call of TRBD1 is not possible without DNA. CDR3 size: 16 residues. Germline V gene data show CDR1 as SGHRS and CDR2 as YFSETQ. CDR3 region: CASSHNTPSGGNEQFF.

This chain uses TRBV6-5 with TRBJ2-7; TCRdb proposes TRBD1, but this gene call is untestable without DNA. The CDR3 is 14 residues long. Looked up from germline, CDR1 is MNHEY and CDR2 is SVGAGI. The CDR3 loop is CATIGAGATYEQYF.

The J gene is TRBJ2-7, the V gene TRBV19; TCRdb's D call of TRBD2 is untestable without DNA. The CDR3 extends over 13 amino acids. Germline V lookup: CDR1 LNHDA, CDR2 SQIVND (reference sequence). This chain's CDR3 is CASSYAEGYEQYF.

The chain joins TRBV20-1 to TRBJ1-2. CDR1 is DFQATT and CDR2 is SNEGSKA in the germline V gene (reference sequence). The CDR3 is made up of 13 amino acids. Here the CDR3 reads CSARDTAVYGYTF.

This chain joins TRBV7-9 and TRBJ2-1; the D call of TRBD1 rests on TCRdb alone, since no DNA is present to check it. The CDR3 covers 15 residues. CDR1 and CDR2 (germline): SEHNR, FQNEAQ (reference sequence). CDR3 protein: CASSPTRGRRVEQFF.

The chain joins TRBV3-1 to TRBJ2-1; TCRdb's D gene call, TRBD1, goes unchecked for lack of DNA. The CDR3 contains 17 residues. Germline V CDR1 and CDR2: LGHDT, YNNKEL (reference sequence). CDR3 sequence reads: CASSTSVRRTAYNEQFF.

This chain joins TRBV5-6 and TRBJ2-7; the D call of TRBD2 rests on TCRdb alone, since no DNA is present to check it. The CDR3 is 15 residues long. CDR1 is SGHDT and CDR2 is YYEEEE in the germline V gene. This CDR3 is CASSYPRGPSYEQYF.

The V and J genes are TRBV29-1 and TRBJ2-7; TCRdb names TRBD2, which stays unverified in the absence of DNA. Germline V gene data show CDR1 as SQVTM and CDR2 as ANQGSEA. There are 15 residues in the CDR3. The CDR3 sequence is CSVEGLAGTSYEQYF.

The rearrangement uses TRBV4-1 and TRBJ1-5; without DNA, the TCRdb call of TRBD1 cannot be checked. Germline loops: CDR1 MGHRA, CDR2 YSYEKL. CDR3 length equals 16 residues. The CDR3 sequence is CASSQVGQGYSQPQHF.

The CDR3 sequence: CASSSAGQGGHEQYF. The chain has TRBV27 and TRBJ2-7; no DNA is available, so the TRBD1 call from TCRdb remains unchecked. The CDR3 totals 15 residues. CDR1 is MNHEY, CDR2 SMNVEV, per germline (reference sequence).

The chain uses TRBV7-2 and TRBJ2-3; no DNA is available, so the TRBD1 call from TCRdb remains unchecked. Germline CDR1 and CDR2: SGHTA and FQGNSA. This CDR3 has 14 amino acids. The CDR3 sequence: CASSTGPSTDTQYF.

The chain has TRBV3-1 and TRBJ2-2; the TRBD2 assignment by TCRdb is unverifiable without DNA. Germline assignment: CDR1 LGHDT and CDR2 YNNKEL (reference sequence). The CDR3 totals 15 residues. The CDR3 sequence: CASSPRTAYTGELFF.

The chain uses TRBV7-9 and TRBJ1-2; TCRdb's D gene call, TRBD1, goes unchecked for lack of DNA. This CDR3 comprises 13 residues. Germline-derived CDR1 and CDR2 are SEHNR and FQNEAQ (reference sequence). CDR3 in amino acids: CASSPDSQVGYTF.

The J gene is TRBJ2-1, the V gene TRBV20-1; the D call of TRBD1 rests on TCRdb alone, since no DNA is present to check it. The CDR3 sequence is 14 residues long. Germline V gives CDR1 DFQATT, CDR2 SNEGSKA (reference sequence). CDR3 residues: CSAKGGTGGNEQFF.

The chain joins TRBV7-3 to TRBJ2-2; the TCRdb D gene call, TRBD2, has no DNA to confirm it. The CDR3 has 14 residues. Germline V lookup: CDR1 SGHTA, CDR2 FQGTGA. The CDR3 loop reads CASSLTAGGGELFF.

This chain connects TRBV13 to TRBJ1-2; TCRdb's assignment of TRBD1 cannot be checked, as there is no DNA. The V gene's germline CDR1 is PRHDT and CDR2 FYEKMQ (reference sequence). The CDR3 is 18 amino acids. The chain's CDR3 is CASSIMWGSGSSHYGYTF.

The V call is TRBV29-1, the J call TRBJ2-2; TCRdb outputs TRBD1, but without DNA this stays unchecked. This CDR3 is built from 14 residues. Germline loops: CDR1 SQVTM, CDR2 ANQGSEA. The CDR3 loop is CSVWGQPNTGELFF.

V and J are TRBV11-2 and TRBJ2-1; TCRdb names TRBD2, which stays unverified in the absence of DNA. CDR1 SGHAT and CDR2 FQNNGV come from the germline V gene. CDR3 length equals 13 residues. CDR3 loop: CATEAGGGDREFF.

The chain employs TRBV29-1 and TRBJ2-7; the D call from TCRdb, TRBD2, cannot be confirmed without DNA. This CDR3 has 12 amino acids. Germline V lookup: CDR1 SQVTM, CDR2 ANQGSEA. The CDR3 region is CSVVGGPSEQYF.

The chain recombines TRBV2 with TRBJ2-2; the TCRdb D gene call, TRBD1, has no DNA to confirm it. This CDR3 region has 14 residues. CDR1 and CDR2 from the germline V gene are SNHLY and FYNNEI. The CDR3 protein is CASRSTGYPGELFF.

This chain links TRBV4-1 with TRBJ2-7; TCRdb designates TRBD2, a call that cannot be tested without DNA. Germline V gene data show CDR1 as MGHRA and CDR2 as YSYEKL. The CDR3 totals 16 residues. Here the CDR3 reads CASSHLAGGDSYEQYF.